The 13 T cell receptor beta chains in this list originate from one sample, sequenced in a study of blood T cell repertoires in COVID-19. TCRdb keeps only in-frame clones here, not all; method: immunoSEQ multiplex PCR. In the table there are fewer than 500,000 clones, roughly 77% of which are singletons. The specimen was peripheral blood. These receptors all stem from a human donor with acute or convalescent COVID-19. The donor label of this sample is uncertain.

The chain combines TRBV6-5 with TRBJ2-4, with D tentatively TRBD2 (6 bases). The CDR3 contains 15 residues. Germline V gene data show CDR1 as MNHEY and CDR2 as SVGAGI. The V end was cut by 4 bases, the J end by 0 bases, with 10 bases between. The CDR3 here is CASSSRELAKNIQYF. The CDR3 nucleotides read TGTGCCAGCAGTTCCCGGGAGCTAGCCAAAAACATTCAGTACTTC.

This chain links TRBV30 with TRBJ1-2; D perhaps matches TRBD1 (5 bases). The CDR3 is made up of 14 amino acids. Deletions cut 5 bases from V and 6 bases from J, with 19 bases between. Germline-derived CDR1 and CDR2 are GTSNPN and SVGIG (reference sequence). As DNA, the CDR3 is TGTGCCTGGTCGCCGGGACTTACTCGGCATGGCTACACCTTC. It is translated as CAWSPGLTRHGYTF.

V usage is TRBV5-1 and J usage is TRBJ1-4; D gene uncertain. The germline V gene encodes CDR1 SGHRS and CDR2 YFSETQ. CDR3 length: 14 amino acids. V lost 0 bases and J lost 8, with 11 bases in between. Written as DNA, the CDR3 is TGCGCCAGCAGCTTGGTGGGAGGAGGAGAAAAACTGTTTTTT. Residues: CASSLVGGGEKLFF.

The CDR3 DNA reads as TGTGCCTGGAGTGTAGCTAGCTCCTATAATTCACCCCTCCACTTT. Residues: CAWSVASSYNSPLHF. The V call is TRBV30, the J call TRBJ1-6, with unresolved D. This CDR3 spans 15 amino acids. In germline, CDR1 is GTSNPN, CDR2 SVGIG (reference sequence). Trimming took 0 bases from V and 0 from J, leaving 6 bases between them.

CDR3 sequence (DNA): TGCAGCGTTCGGGACAACAGGGGGAACACTGAAGCTTTCTTT. Translating gives CSVRDNRGNTEAFF. This chain joins TRBV29-1 and TRBJ1-1; 7 bases match TRBD1. V trimming: 5 bases; J trimming: 1 base; junction bases outside the gene matches: 7. The CDR3 contains 14 residues. Germline V gene data show CDR1 as SQVTM and CDR2 as ANQGSEA.

The chain carries TRBV25-1 and TRBJ1-6; D unclear. The CDR3 loop spans 15 amino acids. Trimming removed 1 base from V and 6 bases from J, with 10 bases in between. From germline, CDR1 is MGHDK and CDR2 SYGVNS. CDR3 nucleotides: TGTGCCAGCAGTGAATTGGTAGGAGTTAATTCACCCCTCCACTTT. Translated: CASSELVGVNSPLHF.

This chain joins TRBV7-2 and TRBJ1-2, with 8 bases fitting TRBD1. Germline V gene data show CDR1 as SGHTA and CDR2 as FQGNSA. This CDR3 is built from 14 residues. With V trimmed by 5 bases and J by 2 bases, 4 bases remained unmatched. CDR3 sequence reads: CASSTTGVNYGYTF. DNA of the CDR3: TGTGCCAGCAGCACGACAGGGGTGAACTATGGCTACACCTTC.

This chain uses TRBV7-2 with TRBJ1-3, with D perhaps matching TRBD1 (5 bases). CDR1 and CDR2 (germline): SGHTA, FQGNSA. V lost 5 bases to trimming and J lost 0 bases, with 11 bases between them. The CDR3 runs 15 residues. The DNA for the CDR3 is TGTGCCAGCAGCCCTCTCGGGGGCTCTGGAAACACCATATATTTT. As protein: CASSPLGGSGNTIYF.

The chain is built from TRBV4-2 and TRBJ1-4; perhaps TRBD1 as D (6 bases). There are 17 residues in the CDR3. Germline values: CDR1 LGHNA, CDR2 YNFKEQ. V lost 1 base and J lost 0, with 12 bases in between. In nucleotides, the CDR3 is TGTGCCAGCAGCCAAGGTCCCAAGGGGGCAACTAATGAAAAACTGTTTTTT. It translates to CASSQGPKGATNEKLFF.

This clone was seen only a few times. The chain links TRBV5-6 to TRBJ1-1, with 8 bases identical to TRBD1. Germline V gives CDR1 SGHDT, CDR2 YYEEEE. This CDR3 has 13 residues. The ends lost 4 bases at V and 8 bases at J; junction bases unmatched: 7. CDR3 coding DNA: TGTGCCAGCAGCCCGACTCAGGGGGCGGAAGCTTTCTTT. Amino acids: CASSPTQGAEAFF.

The V call is TRBV27, the J call TRBJ2-7; 7 positions match TRBD1. This CDR3 comprises 13 residues. Germline V CDR1 and CDR2: MNHEY, SMNVEV (reference sequence). V was pared by 5 bases and J by 5 bases, with 6 bases of the junction left unmatched. CDR3 DNA: TGTGCCAGCAGTATGACAGGGTACCACGAGCAGTACTTC. This encodes CASSMTGYHEQYF.

The V and J genes are TRBV19 and TRBJ1-2; possibly TRBD1 for D (5 bases). CDR1 and CDR2 from the germline V gene are LNHDA and SQIVND (reference sequence). The CDR3 is 16 residues long. Trimming cost V 5 bases and J 5 bases, with 21 bases left between them. CDR3 DNA sequence: TGTGCCAGTAGTCTCCCCGACAGAGCGGGGCGATATGGCTACACCTTC. Protein: CASSLPDRAGRYGYTF.

This clone was observed a single time. The chain carries TRBV2 and TRBJ2-2; TRBD2 matches at 10 bases. Germline V CDR1 and CDR2: SNHLY, FYNNEI. The ends lost 5 bases at V and 4 bases at J; junction bases unmatched: 7. This CDR3 is built from 16 residues. CDR3: CASSRLAGASTGELFF. The CDR3, as DNA: TGTGCCAGCAGTCGGCTAGCGGGAGCGTCCACCGGGGAGCTGTTTTTT.